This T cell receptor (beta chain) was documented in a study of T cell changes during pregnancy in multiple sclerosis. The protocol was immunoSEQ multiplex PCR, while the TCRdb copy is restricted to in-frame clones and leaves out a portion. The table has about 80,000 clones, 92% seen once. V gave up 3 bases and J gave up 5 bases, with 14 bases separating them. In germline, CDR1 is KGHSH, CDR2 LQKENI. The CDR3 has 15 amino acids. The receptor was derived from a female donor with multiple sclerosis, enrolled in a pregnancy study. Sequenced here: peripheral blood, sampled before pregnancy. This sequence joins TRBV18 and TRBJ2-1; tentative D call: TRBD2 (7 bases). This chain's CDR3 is CASSPLGGPDNEQFF. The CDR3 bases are TGTGCCAGCTCACCGCTGGGGGGGCCAGACAATGAGCAGTTCTTC. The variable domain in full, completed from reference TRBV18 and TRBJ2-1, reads NAGVMQNPRHLVRRRGQEARLRCSPMKGHSHVYWYRQLPEEGLKFMVYLQKENIIDESGMPKERFSAEFPKEGPSILRIQQVVRGDSAAYFCASSPLGGPDNEQFFGPGTRLTVL.